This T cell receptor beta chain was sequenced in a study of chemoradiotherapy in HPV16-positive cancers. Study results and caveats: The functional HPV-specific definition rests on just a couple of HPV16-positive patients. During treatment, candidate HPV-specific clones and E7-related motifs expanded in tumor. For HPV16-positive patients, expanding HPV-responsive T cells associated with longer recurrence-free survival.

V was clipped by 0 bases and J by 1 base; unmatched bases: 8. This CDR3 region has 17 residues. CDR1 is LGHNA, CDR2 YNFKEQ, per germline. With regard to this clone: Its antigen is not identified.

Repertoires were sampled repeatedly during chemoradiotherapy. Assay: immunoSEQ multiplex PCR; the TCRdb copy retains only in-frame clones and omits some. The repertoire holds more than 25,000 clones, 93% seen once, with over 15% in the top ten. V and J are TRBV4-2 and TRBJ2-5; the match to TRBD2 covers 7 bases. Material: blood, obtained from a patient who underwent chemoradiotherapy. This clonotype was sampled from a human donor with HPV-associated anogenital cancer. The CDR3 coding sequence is TGTGCCAGCAGCCAAGATCTCAGCGGGGTAATCCAAGAGACCCAGTACTTC. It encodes CASSQDLSGVIQETQYF.